Below, 31 T cell receptor beta chains from the same sample are listed, as sequenced in a study of blood T cell repertoires in COVID-19. Clones were sequenced by immunoSEQ multiplex PCR, and TCRdb holds only the in-frame ones, with some missing. The sample carries some 490,000 clones, about nine tenths recorded once. Specimen: PBMCs or T cells enriched from blood (not recorded which). These receptors came from a woman between 55 and 75 years old who had recovered from COVID-19.

The V gene is TRBV12-3 or TRBV12-4, the J gene TRBJ2-2; D might be TRBD2 (5 bases). The CDR3 totals 13 residues. The ends were cut back, 2 bases at V and 7 bases at J, with 8 bases in the middle. The CDR3 DNA reads as TGTGCCAGCAGTTTAAACGGGAACGGGGAGCTGTTTTTT. As protein: CASSLNGNGELFF.

This clone was counted only a few times. The chain joins TRBV3-1 (or the pseudogene TRBV3-2) to TRBJ1-2, with D possibly TRBD1 on 5 matching bases. Germline assignment: CDR1 LGHDT and CDR2 YNNKEL (reference sequence). V lost 0 bases to trimming and J lost 6 bases, with 17 bases between them. This CDR3 contains 16 residues. The CDR3 DNA reads as TGTGCCAGCAGCCAAGAAATTGGTGGGGCGACGGATGGCTACACCTTC. It codes for CASSQEIGGATDGYTF.

The rearrangement uses TRBV24-1 and TRBJ2-2, with 10 positions matching TRBD1. The germline gives CDR1 KGHDR, CDR2 SFDVKD. This CDR3 region has 22 residues. V shed 3 bases and J 5 bases; nucleotides not matched to a gene: 23. CDR3 in DNA: TGTGCCACCAGTGATCCCTCGACAGGGGGCAGCGCGACCTCCGTCCGGACCGGGGAGCTGTTTTTT. Translation gives CATSDPSTGGSATSVRTGELFF.

The chain uses TRBV6-1 and TRBJ2-1; the D gene is possibly TRBD2 (6 bases). V was pared by 0 bases and J by 6 bases, with 18 bases between. From germline, CDR1 is MNHNS and CDR2 SASEGT. This CDR3 has 17 residues. Here the CDR3 DNA reads TGTGCCAGCAGTGAAGCGTGGGGAGGCGACCGTCTCAATGAGCAGTTCTTC. Its translation: CASSEAWGGDRLNEQFF.

In nucleotides, the CDR3 is TGCGCCAGCAGCTTTCAGGGGGTGGCAGATACGCAGTATTTT. Its translation is CASSFQGVADTQYF. The chain employs TRBV5-1 and TRBJ2-3, with 7 bases fitting TRBD1. Trimming took 2 bases from V and 4 from J; bases not matched to a gene: 4. Germline V gene sequence: CDR1 SGHRS, CDR2 YFSETQ. The CDR3 contains 14 residues.

The genes are TRBV5-6 and TRBJ1-1, with D uncertain. V was pared by 3 bases and J by 0 bases, with 6 bases between. Looked up from germline, CDR1 is SGHDT and CDR2 is YYEEEE. This CDR3 contains 13 residues. The CDR3 region has the DNA TGTGCCAGCAGCTCCTTAATGAACACTGAAGCTTTCTTT. Translated: CASSSLMNTEAFF.

This chain links TRBV6-1 with TRBJ2-3; a possible D gene is TRBD2 (5 bases). Trimming removed 0 bases at V and 2 bases at J, with 9 bases between. Germline V CDR1 and CDR2: MNHNS, SASEGT. The CDR3 totals 15 residues. CDR3 in amino acids: CASSEAPGDTDTQYF. For the CDR3, the DNA is TGTGCCAGCAGTGAAGCACCCGGGGACACAGATACGCAGTATTTT.

The chain has TRBV6-5 and TRBJ2-7; TRBD1 matches at 7 bases. Per germline, CDR1 MNHEY and CDR2 SVGAGI. The CDR3 consists of 14 residues. V lost 5 bases, J lost 4 bases, and 8 bases stayed unmatched. The CDR3 region is CASSRGTAIYEQYF. In DNA, the CDR3 is TGTGCCAGCAGTCGAGGGACAGCTATTTACGAGCAGTACTTC.

The rearrangement links TRBV4-1 to TRBJ2-3; D is unclear. CDR1 is MGHRA and CDR2 is YSYEKL in the germline V gene. V was shortened by 4 bases and J by 1 base, with 12 bases between the two germline ends. This CDR3 region has 15 residues. This CDR3 reads CASSPTAFGTDTQYF. DNA for the CDR3: TGCGCCAGCAGCCCCACAGCTTTCGGCACAGATACGCAGTATTTT.

A single count supports this clone. J is TRBJ1-3 and V is TRBV11-3; D may be TRBD1 (5 bases). The CDR3 has 15 amino acids. The germline V and J ends were trimmed by 4 bases and 0 bases, with 10 bases remaining between them. Germline-derived CDR1 and CDR2 are SGHNT and YENEEA. In DNA, the CDR3 is TGTGCCAGCAGCTCGGGACTGTTCTCTGGAAACACCATATATTTT. The encoded protein is CASSSGLFSGNTIYF.

The chain is built from TRBV2 and TRBJ1-4, with D unresolved. The CDR3 has 14 residues. Trimming left V 5 bases short and J 4 bases short, with 11 bases between. Germline V CDR1 and CDR2: SNHLY, FYNNEI. The CDR3: CASSPGPNNEKLFF. CDR3 nucleotide sequence: TGTGCCAGCAGTCCCGGTCCGAATAATGAAAAACTGTTTTTT. Filled out from reference TRBV2 and TRBJ1-4, the complete variable domain reads EPEVTQTPSHQVTQMGQEVILRCVPISNHLYFYWYRQILGQKVEFLVSFYNNEISEKSEIFDDQFSVERPDGSNFTLKIRSTKLEDSAMYFCASSPGPNNEKLFFGSGTQLSVL.

The chain is built from TRBV12-1 and TRBJ2-5; TRBD2 reflects the table's D call only, with no check against the DNA. TRBV12-1 is designated a pseudogene. The CDR3 is made up of 16 amino acids. In DNA form, the CDR3 reads TGTGCCAGCAGCTCCAGACTAGCGGGGGAGGGTGGGACCCAGTACTTC. This codes for CASSSRLAGEGGTQYF.

The V gene is TRBV20-1, the J gene TRBJ2-7; no clear D gene. Germline CDR1 reads DFQATT; CDR2 reads SNEGSKA (reference sequence). Trimming left V 6 bases short and J 3 bases short, with 9 bases between. The CDR3 covers 11 residues. The DNA for the CDR3 is TGCAGTGCCGTTTACAACTACGAGCAGTACGTC. It yields the protein CSAVYNYEQYV.

J is TRBJ1-1 and V is TRBV5-6; D is unclear. Trimming left V 0 bases short and J 4 bases short, with 10 bases between. Germline CDR1 SGHDT, CDR2 YYEEEE. The CDR3 consists of 14 residues. The CDR3 DNA reads TGTGCCAGCAGCTTGGTATCGGGGTTCACTGAAGCTTTCTTT. It translates to CASSLVSGFTEAFF.

This clone was counted between two and nine times. The V gene is TRBV27, the J gene TRBJ1-6, with TRBD1 as a possible D gene (5 bases). V was trimmed by 4 bases and J by 7 bases, leaving 14 bases between them. CDR3 size: 15 residues. Germline V gives CDR1 MNHEY, CDR2 SMNVEV (reference sequence). The CDR3 DNA is TGTGCCAGCAGTTCGATGGGGACTTTAAATTCACCCCTCCACTTT. It translates to CASSSMGTLNSPLHF.

The V gene is TRBV10-2, the J gene TRBJ1-2; TRBD1 matches 8 bases. V lost 5 bases, J lost 7 bases, and 3 bases stayed unmatched. This CDR3 region has 12 residues. Germline V CDR1 and CDR2: WSHSY, SAAADI. In DNA, the CDR3 is TGCGCCAGCAGTCAACAGGGGGGTGGCTACACCTTC. Its translation is CASSQQGGGYTF.

This clone was seen only a few times. This chain joins TRBV2 and TRBJ1-2; TRBD1 might be the D (6 bases). V was trimmed by 8 bases and J by 7 bases, leaving 14 bases between them. The CDR3 totals 12 residues. Germline CDR1 reads SNHLY; CDR2 reads FYNNEI. The CDR3 DNA follows: TGTGCCAGCGAAACAGGGTGGGTTGGCTACACCTTC. It translates to CASETGWVGYTF.

This clone turned up a few times. This chain connects TRBV11-2 to TRBJ2-1; weak D call: TRBD2 (7 bases). Germline V gene sequence: CDR1 SGHAT, CDR2 FQNNGV. The CDR3 runs 15 residues. The ends were cut back, 5 bases at V and 7 bases at J, with 18 bases in the middle. CDR3 sequence: CASSPTRGGANEQFF. As DNA, the CDR3 is TGTGCCAGCAGCCCCACCCGAGGGGGGGCTAATGAGCAGTTCTTC.

This rearrangement joins TRBV11-2 to TRBJ2-3; 7 nucleotides line up with TRBD1. There are 14 residues in the CDR3. Germline CDR1 reads SGHAT; CDR2 reads FQNNGV. Losses at the gene ends were 7 bases for V and 5 bases for J; bases not matched to a gene: 9. Here the CDR3 DNA reads TGTGCCAGCAAGGGGGCCTGGGTTGGAGATACGCAGTATTTT. As protein: CASKGAWVGDTQYF.

This chain uses TRBV14 with TRBJ2-2; D might be TRBD1 (6 bases). The CDR3 covers 17 residues. Between the trimmed V and J ends, which lost 4 bases and 4 bases, there was a span of 19 bases. Germline V gene lookup returns CDR1 SGHDN and CDR2 FVKESK. CDR3 amino acids: CASSPGDRDRRTGELFF. CDR3 in DNA: TGTGCCAGCAGCCCAGGGGACCGAGACAGACGCACCGGGGAGCTGTTTTTT. The variable domain in full, with the rest retrieved from reference TRBV14 and TRBJ2-2, is EAGVTQFPSHSVIEKGQTVTLRCDPISGHDNLYWYRRVMGKEIKFLLHFVKESKQDESGMPNNRFLAERTGGTYSTLKVQPAELEDSGVYFCASSPGDRDRRTGELFFGEGSRLTVL.

CDR3 bases: TGTGCCAGCAGCCAAGAGTTTCGTCGGCAGGGGGCGGGAGGCTACACCTTC. This codes for CASSQEFRRQGAGGYTF. J is TRBJ1-2 and V is TRBV3-1 (or the pseudogene TRBV3-2); TRBD1 aligns across 8 bases. The CDR3 spans 17 residues. Germline-derived CDR1 and CDR2 are LGHDT and YNNKEL (reference sequence). V was clipped by 0 bases and J by 8 bases; unmatched bases: 14.

This rearrangement joins TRBV7-2 to TRBJ2-4; TRBD2 agrees at 14 bases. The CDR3 runs 16 residues. The trim removed 5 bases at V and 7 bases at J, leaving 7 bases unmatched. Germline V gives CDR1 SGHTA, CDR2 FQGNSA. The CDR3 loop is CASSLPRLAGGNIQYF. The CDR3 nucleotides read TGTGCCAGCAGCCTACCCCGACTAGCGGGGGGGAACATTCAGTACTTC.

Here the CDR3 reads CASSQEVVDRGAGYTF. The DNA for the CDR3 is TGCGCCAGCAGCCAAGAAGTCGTAGATCGGGGGGCGGGCTACACCTTC. The chain has TRBV4-1 and TRBJ1-2, with a weak D call TRBD1 (6 bases). Between the trimmed V and J ends, which lost 0 bases and 8 bases, there was a span of 19 bases. Germline V gene sequence: CDR1 MGHRA, CDR2 YSYEKL. This CDR3 contains 16 residues.

The J gene is TRBJ1-4, the V gene TRBV4-1; D not certain. Germline V gene data show CDR1 as MGHRA and CDR2 as YSYEKL. This CDR3 spans 16 amino acids. Trimming removed 0 bases from V and 3 bases from J, with 11 bases in between. The chain's CDR3 is CASSQDTAGPNEKLFF. DNA for the CDR3: TGCGCCAGCAGCCAAGATACGGCAGGCCCTAATGAAAAACTGTTTTTT.

Only one count was recorded for this clone. The chain uses TRBV12-3 or TRBV12-4 and TRBJ2-3; 7 bases fit TRBD2. V shed 7 bases, J shed 3 bases, and the junction held 4 bases outside the gene matches. This CDR3 is built from 13 residues. CDR3 sequence: CASTGLETDTQYF. The CDR3 bases are TGTGCCAGCACCGGACTAGAAACAGATACGCAGTATTTT.

The chain carries TRBV28 and TRBJ2-7, with 9 bases aligning to TRBD1. The CDR3 loop spans 15 amino acids. Germline V gene sequence: CDR1 MDHEN, CDR2 SYDVKM. After removal of 5 bases from V and 1 base from J, the junction contained 6 bases not matched to a gene. Written as DNA, the CDR3 is TGTGCCAGCAGTCCAGGCGGGACAGGGTCCTACGAGCAGTACGTC. This gives the protein CASSPGGTGSYEQYV.

The genes are TRBV19 and TRBJ2-7; maybe TRBD1 (5 bases). The length of the CDR3 is 14 residues. Trimming removed 3 bases at V and 0 bases at J, with 9 bases between. Germline V gives CDR1 LNHDA, CDR2 SQIVND (reference sequence). The CDR3 region is CASSMTVISYEQYF. The CDR3 DNA reads as TGTGCCAGTAGTATGACAGTCATCTCCTACGAGCAGTACTTC.

The chain is built from TRBV24-1 and TRBJ2-1; 10 bases match TRBD1. In germline, CDR1 is KGHDR, CDR2 SFDVKD. After removal of 0 bases from V and 6 bases from J, the junction contained 4 bases not matched to a gene. There are 16 residues in the CDR3. The CDR3 DNA reads TGTGCCACCAGTGATTTGCAGGGACAGGGGAGCAATGAGCAGTTCTTC. Amino acid sequence: CATSDLQGQGSNEQFF.

V usage is TRBV27 and J usage is TRBJ2-7; TRBD2 aligns across 8 bases. This CDR3 has 16 amino acids. After removal of 5 bases from V and 6 bases from J, the junction contained 15 bases not matched to a gene. The V gene's germline CDR1 is MNHEY and CDR2 SMNVEV (reference sequence). The CDR3 DNA reads TGTGCCAGCAGTCCATCCCCCGGGGGGGCCGTGAGCGAGCAGTACGTC. This sequence encodes CASSPSPGGAVSEQYV.

The V and J genes are TRBV25-1 and TRBJ2-7, with 12 nucleotides matching TRBD1. The germline gives CDR1 MGHDK, CDR2 SYGVNS. The CDR3 has 14 amino acids. With V trimmed by 6 bases and J by 3 bases, 3 bases remained unmatched. As DNA, the CDR3 is TGTGCCAGCAGGGGGACAGGGGGCGACTACGAGCAGTACTTC. Protein: CASRGTGGDYEQYF.

This chain joins TRBV27 and TRBJ2-6; TRBD1 might be the D (5 bases). Trimming took off 2 bases at V and 3 bases at J, with 11 bases between the two ends. The germline V gene has CDR1 MNHEY and CDR2 SMNVEV (reference sequence). This CDR3 spans 16 amino acids. CDR3 DNA: TGTGCCAGCAGTTTACTGGACAATGGTGGGGCCAACGTCCTGACTTTC. Protein product: CASSLLDNGGANVLTF.